The rows below give T cell receptor beta chains drawn from one sample of a study of blood T cell repertoires in COVID-19. The method was immunoSEQ multiplex PCR; TCRdb's version includes in-frame clones alone and lacks a portion of them. This sample yields around 270,000 clones, of which 80% to 95% are seen a single time; under 3% belongs to the top ten. What was sequenced was peripheral blood. Receptor source: a person under 35 with COVID-19, enrolled during active disease. The CDR3 runs from the conserved cysteine through the conserved F or W. A D gene is named only where the DNA matches it firmly. Where a row states a size, it is once, few, many or the class of an expanded clone; other rows omit it.

TRBV18	TRBJ2-5	.	TRBD1	CASSPYRGETQYF
TRBV6-6	TRBJ2-7	.	.	CASSYSVREQYF
TRBV27	TRBJ2-3	.	.	CASNPRVSADTQYF
TRBV24-1	TRBJ2-1	.	TRBD1	CATSDLGQGSYNEQFF
TRBV21-1	TRBJ1-2	.	.	CASSKRREPNYGYTF
TRBV5-5	TRBJ2-3	.	TRBD2	CASSLDGTSGSTDTQYF
TRBV28	TRBJ1-4	.	TRBD1	CASSFTIGQGASGTNEKLFF
TRBV13	TRBJ2-1	.	.	CASSLGTVNNEQFF
TRBV4-1	TRBJ1-3	.	.	CASSPTRDSLYF
TRBV11-3	TRBJ1-1	.	.	CASSLGGNTEAFF
TRBV13	TRBJ1-1	.	.	CASSPNYPNTEAFF
TRBV5-8	TRBJ2-7	.	TRBD1	CASSSGQGTGVDEQYF
TRBV27	TRBJ1-1	.	.	CASSLSRNTEAFF
TRBV27	TRBJ2-7	.	TRBD2	CATSTSGYEQYF
TRBV20-1	TRBJ1-2	.	.	CSASLPRPGANYGYTF
TRBV11-1	TRBJ1-1	.	.	CASSLSRLSGAFF
TRBV4-1	TRBJ1-3	.	.	CASSHLTGNSGNTIYF
TRBV4-1	TRBJ2-5	.	.	CASSPRPGSQETQYF
TRBV5-4	TRBJ2-7	.	.	CATSFGTSYEQYF
TRBV27	TRBJ2-1	.	.	CASRMAVWDNEQFF
TRBV7-2	TRBJ2-7	.	.	CASSLGGVGAHEQYF
TRBV6-1	TRBJ2-2	.	.	CASSESSGANTGELFF
TRBV5-1	TRBJ1-1	.	.	CASSPGGMNTEAFF
TRBV11-2	TRBJ2-5	.	TRBD1	CASSFYRDRGLRETQYF
TRBV6-4	TRBJ2-2	.	TRBD2	CASSEDGRKNTGELFF
TRBV6-2/TRBV6-3	TRBJ1-1	.	.	CASSRDADRREAFF
TRBV6-2/TRBV6-3	TRBJ1-4	.	TRBD1	CASSYRDRRNEKLFF
TRBV24-1	TRBJ1-6	once	.	CATSDFGDSHYSPLHF
TRBV11-2	TRBJ2-7	once	.	CASSNHAGGGFYEQYF
TRBV19	TRBJ1-5	.	TRBD1	CASRPLSGTGGNQPQHF
TRBV4-2	TRBJ1-4	.	.	CASSQERRGLYEKLFF
TRBV11-2	TRBJ2-3	.	.	CASSLGAGEMGTDTQYF
TRBV28	TRBJ1-1	.	.	CAVQKTEAFF
TRBV28	TRBJ1-5	.	.	CASSLDRNQPQHF
TRBV6-6	TRBJ2-2	.	.	CASSYSMSGPTGELFF
TRBV7-9	TRBJ1-4	.	TRBD1	CASSPGTANEKLFF
TRBV23-1	TRBJ2-1	few	.	CASSQSPRLVVGNEQFF
TRBV5-5	TRBJ2-7	.	.	CASSLVTAHSYEQYF
TRBV4-2	TRBJ2-3	.	.	CASSHVPSGGTVHTQYF